At least ten counts were recorded for the clone carrying this TCR beta chain. This sample was taken from a study of identical twins. The V and J ends lost 4 bases and 10 bases respectively, with 13 bases between them. Looked up from germline, CDR1 is LGHDT and CDR2 is YNNKEL (reference sequence). The CDR3 loop spans 12 amino acids. MiXCR was run by TCRdb on the 5' RACE reads, yielding one entry per CDR3 protein. Among a few hundred thousand distinct CDR3 sequences listed, more than 9% were seen once. These data also formed part of another study, on yellow fever vaccine responses in identical twins.

Input material: PBMCs. The V call is TRBV3-1, the J call TRBJ1-1, with a tentative D call TRBD1 (5 bases). The TCR originated in a woman aged 18-35 years in good health. DNA for the CDR3: TGTGCCAGCAGCCGAACAGCCACAGGAGCTTTCTTT. This translates into CASSRTATGAFF.